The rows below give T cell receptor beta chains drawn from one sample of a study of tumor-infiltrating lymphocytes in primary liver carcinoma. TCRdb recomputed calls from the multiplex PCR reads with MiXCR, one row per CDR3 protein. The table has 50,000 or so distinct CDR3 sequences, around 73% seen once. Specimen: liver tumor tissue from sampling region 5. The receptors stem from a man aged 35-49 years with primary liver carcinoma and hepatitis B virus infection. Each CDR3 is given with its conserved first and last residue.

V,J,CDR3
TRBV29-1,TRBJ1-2,CSVEAEEGVGGYIF
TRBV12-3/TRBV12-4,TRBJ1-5,CASSLAQGPNQPQHF
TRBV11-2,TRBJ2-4,CASSLDRTSLDKNIQYF
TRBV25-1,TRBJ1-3,CASMGDMGTGNTIYF
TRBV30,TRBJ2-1,CAWNVQGTSPYNEQFF
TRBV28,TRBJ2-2,CASRLAGVANTGELFF
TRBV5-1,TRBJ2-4,CASCLGDRGNSEYF
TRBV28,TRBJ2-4,CATLPVGGGVNIQCF
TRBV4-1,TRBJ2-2,CASSHDPKRGVIGELFF
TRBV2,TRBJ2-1,CASSEAGGLPYNEQFF
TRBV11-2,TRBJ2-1,CAGLLPPYDEQFF
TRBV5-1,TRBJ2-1,CANTLAGGYNEQFF
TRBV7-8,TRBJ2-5,CASILTSGKGTQYF
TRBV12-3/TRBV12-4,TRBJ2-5,CASNSDTGGETQYF
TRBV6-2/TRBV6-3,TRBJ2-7,CASSYEAPYEQCF
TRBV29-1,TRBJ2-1,CSVALMARGYNEQFF
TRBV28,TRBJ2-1,CASSLGPFNKQFF
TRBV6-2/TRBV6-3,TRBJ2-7,CASSYKPSGSYEQYF
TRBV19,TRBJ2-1,CASSSGTAATHERFF
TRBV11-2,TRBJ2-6,CASSMRGDRGISLSGANVLTF
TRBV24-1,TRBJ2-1,CATGQVDEQFF
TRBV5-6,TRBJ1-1,CASSARQWRTEAFF
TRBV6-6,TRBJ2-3,CASSTWTNGRVLPDTQYF
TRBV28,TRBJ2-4,CASNSVLIKYF
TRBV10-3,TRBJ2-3,CAISIGIPGGPDTQYF
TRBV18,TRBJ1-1,CASSPQARTYNTEAFF
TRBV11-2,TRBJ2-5,CVSGSGQGSQETQYF
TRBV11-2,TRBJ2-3,CASSERSGRYSLTQYF
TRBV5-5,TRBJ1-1,CASHHEGERYTEAFF
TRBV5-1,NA,CASTRDRRDTQHF
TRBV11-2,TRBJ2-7,CASSLGGYELYF
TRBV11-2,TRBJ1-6,CASSREDRAYSALHF
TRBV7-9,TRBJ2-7,CASSFDLLPYEQYF
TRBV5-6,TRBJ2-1,CVSSWGLDVDNEQFF